This T cell receptor (beta chain) was found in a study of blood T cell repertoires in COVID-19 (dated by TCRdb to about 2020). Describing the broader study: Collaborator samples came from the United States, Italy and Spain and covered acute and convalescent phases of COVID-19. The material from the prospective study consisted of cDNA or gDNA derived from T cells, B-cell-depleted T cells, or PBMCs. The dataset comprised deeply sampled blood TCRbeta repertoires from subjects exposed to, actively infected with, or recovered from COVID-19. The repertoires were made available in a free public database intended to serve as a resource for research on the immune response to SARS-CoV-2. The samples were drawn from the first 160 participants of the ongoing ImmuneRACE study and from some 1,300 subjects provided by 6 global collaborators. Nearly every sample came with metadata listing a de-identified subject ID, COVID-19 status, age in years and sex. Where HLA class I and class II types were available, the types were taken from metadata supplied by the sample provider, not from assay-based typing. General findings and caveats noted by the study authors: How much clinical and demographic metadata was included differed by source and by participant, and the metadata was provided uncurated.

About this clone itself: Its antigen is currently not known. No base-level quality is on record; no much larger clone is a single base apart.

In the prospective study, participants were about 18 to 95 years old, resided in about two dozen geographic areas of the United States, and were enrolled through a virtual design. Cohort assignment in the prospective study relied on participant-reported clinical history from a screening survey and a study questionnaire. ImmuneRACE Cohort 3 recovered participants were defined by two consecutive negative NP/OP PCR tests, healthcare professional clearance, or symptom resolution. Each participant in the prospective study had whole blood, serum and a nasopharyngeal or oropharyngeal swab collected by mobile phlebotomists. Additional blood draws and questionnaires over an approximately 2-month period could optionally be provided by prospective study participants. Blood samples from the prospective study were shipped frozen or at room temperature prior to DNA extraction. V lost 7 bases and J lost 2 bases; the stretch between them is 14 bases long. CDR1 and CDR2 (LNHDA, SQIVND) derive from the germline V gene (reference sequence). Taken from cysteine to phenylalanine, the CDR3 has 14 residues. Only the CDR3 portion is preserved as DNA: 42 bases, with reading frame beginning at the first base.

The immunoSEQ Assay, a bias-controlled multiplex PCR, was used to amplify TCRbeta CDR3 regions from genomic DNA. The authors' analysis ran thus. Within the assay, amplification of reference gene primers was used to estimate how many nucleated cells each sample contained. To quantify the absolute abundance of each unique TCRbeta CDR3 rearrangement, sequence reads were collapsed and filtered. For each sample, productive Simpson clonality was calculated as the square root of Simpson's diversity index across productive rearrangements. Sourced from immuneACCESS, this table was stored by TCRdb with only in-frame sequences that have V and J called. A share of the clones is absent; for the studies checked, an unresolved V gene accounts for under half, and the remainder has no known explanation. V, J and clone size derive from that table, while D and trimming were established from the DNA sequence. The table for this sample lists roughly 500,000 clones; around nine tenths of them were counted only once. More than 7.5% of the sample rests with the top ten.

The receptor's source is a woman in her sixties who had recovered from COVID-19. The V and J genes are TRBV19 and TRBJ1-2, with no confident D gene call. Specimen: PBMCs or T cells enriched from blood (not recorded which). The DNA sequence follows: TGTGCCAGTACCACGTGGGCTCGGAACTATGGCTACACCTTC. Its translation is CASTTWARNYGYTF.